Shown below are 28 T cell receptor beta chains from a single sample sequenced in a study of T cells after yellow fever vaccination. TCRdb itself ran the 5' RACE reads through MiXCR, one entry per CDR3 protein. The table lists 400,000 or so distinct CDR3 sequences, 11% of them singletons. The sample in question was PBMCs, obtained on the day of the first yellow fever vaccination. These receptors all stem from a man aged 18-30 years who received the YFV17D yellow fever vaccine.

The genes are TRBV10-3 and TRBJ2-2; 7 bases line up with TRBD1. From germline, CDR1 is ENHRY and CDR2 SYGVKD. With V trimmed by 0 bases and J by 5 bases, 9 bases remained unmatched. The CDR3 extends over 17 amino acids. Written as DNA, the CDR3 is TGTGCCATCAGTGAGTCGAGCCAGGGGGTATTTACCGGGGAGCTGTTTTTT. Amino acids: CAISESSQGVFTGELFF.

The chain joins TRBV2 to TRBJ2-1; possibly TRBD2 for D (5 bases). The length of the CDR3 is 14 residues. Germline-derived CDR1 and CDR2 are SNHLY and FYNNEI. Trimming took off 8 bases at V and 0 bases at J, with 11 bases between the two ends. CDR3 sequence (DNA): TGTGCCAGCGAGAGGGAGAGCTCCTACAATGAGCAGTTCTTC. Protein: CASERESSYNEQFF.

The V gene is TRBV20-1, the J gene TRBJ2-3; 8 nucleotides agree with TRBD2. Germline V gene sequence: CDR1 DFQATT, CDR2 SNEGSKA (reference sequence). V dropped 1 base and J dropped 6; count of bases not matched to a gene: 9. This CDR3 has 15 amino acids. In DNA form, the CDR3 reads TGCAGTGCTAGAGTCCCCGGGACTAGTCTCGATACGCAGTATTTT. Its protein product is CSARVPGTSLDTQYF.

In this sample, this clonotype turned up many times. The J gene is TRBJ1-2, the V gene TRBV20-1, with D perhaps TRBD1 (5 bases). V was pared by 0 bases and J by 7 bases, with 18 bases between. Germline V gives CDR1 DFQATT, CDR2 SNEGSKA (reference sequence). The CDR3 loop spans 15 amino acids. CDR3 residues: CSARETGGGALGYTF. In nucleotides, the CDR3 is TGCAGTGCTAGAGAGACCGGGGGAGGGGCGCTTGGCTACACCTTC.

This chain links TRBV14 with TRBJ1-1; TRBD1 matches at 7 bases. Per the germline V gene, CDR1 is SGHDN and CDR2 is FVKESK. The V gene end was trimmed by 1 base and the J gene end by 7 bases; junction bases not matched to a gene: 6. This CDR3 has 14 residues. CDR3 protein: CASSQVRQGDEAFF. The DNA of the CDR3 is TGTGCCAGCAGCCAAGTAAGACAGGGTGATGAAGCTTTCTTT.

At least ten counts were recorded for this clonotype. The CDR3, as DNA: TGCGCCAGCAGCCAAGATTTGAGGAACACCATATATTTT. Its protein product is CASSQDLRNTIYF. This chain uses TRBV4-3 with TRBJ1-3, with D uncertain. CDR3 length: 13 residues. CDR1 and CDR2 (germline): LGHNA, YSLEER. V was cut by 0 bases and J by 7 bases, with 7 bases left in between.

Only a few counts were recorded for this clonotype. The chain joins TRBV18 to TRBJ1-1, with D uncertain. This CDR3 is 13 amino acids long. With 3 bases removed from V and 5 bases from J, the gap between germline ends came to 10 bases. The germline gives CDR1 KGHSH, CDR2 LQKENI. The CDR3 DNA follows: TGTGCCAGCTCACCTCCCTCTGAAACTGAAGCTTTCTTT. As protein: CASSPPSETEAFF.

This clonotype occurred a few times. A junction end diverges from the germline sequence, so it may reflect a read error. The V and J genes are TRBV7-3 and TRBJ2-4; 14 bases align to TRBD2. Germline V CDR1 and CDR2: SGHTA, FQGTGA. The CDR3 spans 13 residues. The CDR3 here is CASSQTLGLAGVF. CDR3 DNA: TGTGCCAGCAGTCAAACCCTGGGACTAGCGGGGGTGTTC.

This clonotype was detected only a few times. J is TRBJ1-1 and V is TRBV15, with TRBD1 as a possible D gene (6 bases). The germline CDR1 and CDR2 sequences are LNHNV and YYDKDF (reference sequence). Between the trimmed V and J ends, which lost 5 bases and 3 bases, there was a span of 10 bases. The CDR3 is 13 amino acids. The CDR3 spells CATSSQGDTEAFF. The CDR3 bases are TGTGCCACCAGCTCACAGGGTGACACTGAAGCTTTCTTT.

This clonotype was picked up a small number of times. The V and J genes are TRBV6-2 or TRBV6-3 and TRBJ2-7; 15 bases match TRBD2. The germline gives CDR1 MNHEY, CDR2 SVGEGT. The CDR3 consists of 17 residues. The J segment lost 2 bases and the V segment lost 6 bases, leaving 8 bases of the junction unmatched. The CDR3 is CASSFAGTSGGTYEQYV. The CDR3 nucleotides read TGTGCCAGCAGCTTCGCCGGGACTAGCGGGGGGACCTACGAGCAGTACGTC.

The V gene is TRBV6-2 or TRBV6-3, the J gene TRBJ2-2; tentative D call: TRBD2 (7 bases). The ends were cut back, 7 bases at V and 7 bases at J, with 19 bases in the middle. Per the germline V gene, CDR1 is MNHEY and CDR2 is SVGEGT. The CDR3 loop spans 15 amino acids. The CDR3 nucleotides are TGTGCCAGCACCCCTGTTGGGGGGGCCAGCGGGGAGCTGTTTTTT. It specifies CASTPVGGASGELFF.

This clonotype occurred a few times. V and J are TRBV7-3 and TRBJ2-2; 11 positions match TRBD2. This CDR3 has 17 amino acids. The V gene end was trimmed by 6 bases and the J gene end by 7 bases; junction bases not matched to a gene: 13. CDR1 and CDR2 (germline): SGHTA, FQGTGA. The CDR3: CASSESPSGGLNGELFF. CDR3 DNA: TGTGCCAGCAGTGAGAGCCCTAGCGGGGGGTTGAACGGGGAGCTGTTTTTT.

This clonotype has more than one count but fewer than ten. The chain links TRBV5-1 to TRBJ2-3, with 12 nucleotides matching TRBD2. The CDR3 totals 18 residues. Per germline, CDR1 SGHRS and CDR2 YFSETQ. With V trimmed by 1 base and J by 0 bases, 6 bases remained unmatched. Here the CDR3 reads CASSLRTSGTSSTDTQYF. The CDR3 DNA reads as TGCGCCAGCAGCTTGCGGACTAGCGGGACCTCTAGCACAGATACGCAGTATTTT.

The rearrangement links TRBV13 to TRBJ2-3; 8 positions match TRBD2. Germline V lookup: CDR1 PRHDT, CDR2 FYEKMQ (reference sequence). The CDR3 runs to 18 residues. V was clipped by 6 bases and J by 3 bases; unmatched bases: 17. CDR3 sequence (DNA): TGTGCCAGCAGGCTCTGGAACGGGGGGGCGTGGGGAACAGATACGCAGTATTTT. Protein product: CASRLWNGGAWGTDTQYF.

This chain connects TRBV5-1 to TRBJ2-7; possible D gene TRBD2, 6 bases. Germline V gene sequence: CDR1 SGHRS, CDR2 YFSETQ. V lost 4 bases, J lost 3 bases, and 17 bases lay in between. The CDR3 has 15 residues. This chain's CDR3 is CASSPSGTEGYEQYF. The CDR3 DNA is TGCGCCAGCAGCCCGTCTGGGACGGAGGGCTACGAGCAGTACTTC.

This clonotype was counted only a few times. This rearrangement joins TRBV11-2 to TRBJ2-3; D might be TRBD1 (6 bases). This CDR3 region has 19 residues. V lost 2 bases and J lost 3, with 24 bases in between. Germline CDR1 reads SGHAT; CDR2 reads FQNNGV. CDR3: CASSLFILGAASSTDTQYF. DNA for the CDR3: TGTGCCAGCAGCTTATTTATCTTGGGGGCTGCTAGCTCGACAGATACGCAGTATTTT.

This clonotype was recorded a few times. The chain has TRBV18 and TRBJ1-1; 7 bases agree with TRBD1. This CDR3 comprises 14 residues. J lost 1 base, V lost 6 bases, and 5 bases had no gene match. Germline loops: CDR1 KGHSH, CDR2 LQKENI. The CDR3 bases are TGTGCCAGCTCGACCCGGGACAGGAACACTGAAGCTTTCTTT. Translated, it gives CASSTRDRNTEAFF. Together with reference TRBV18 and TRBJ1-1, the CDR3 gives the full variable domain: NAGVMQNPRHLVRRRGQEARLRCSPMKGHSHVYWYRQLPEEGLKFMVYLQKENIIDESGMPKERFSAEFPKEGPSILRIQQVVRGDSAAYFCASSTRDRNTEAFFGQGTRLTVV.

Notes on this clonotype: One end of the junction fails to match germline, which may point to a read error. The gene calls are TRBV6-2 or TRBV6-3 and TRBJ2-7; a weak D match, TRBD1 (6 bases). The length of the CDR3 is 13 residues. Germline CDR1 reads MNHEY; CDR2 reads SVGEGT. The CDR3 here is CASSSSQGPLSNF. The CDR3 DNA reads TGTGCCAGCAGTTCTTCACAGGGACCCCTATCCAACTTC.

This clonotype was detected a few times. This chain connects TRBV6-1 to TRBJ1-5; D is perhaps TRBD1 (5 bases). The germline V gene has CDR1 MNHNS and CDR2 SASEGT. The V and J ends lost 7 bases and 6 bases respectively, with 19 bases between them. This CDR3 is built from 15 residues. DNA of the CDR3: TGTGCCAGCACCCAAGGGTTCAGGGACGGTCAGCCCCAGCATTTT. Translation: CASTQGFRDGQPQHF.

This clonotype was counted only a few times. The chain employs TRBV11-2 and TRBJ2-3; TRBD2 matches 10 bases. With V trimmed by 0 bases and J by 2 bases, 8 bases remained unmatched. From germline, CDR1 is SGHAT and CDR2 FQNNGV. CDR3 length equals 18 residues. Written as DNA, the CDR3 is TGTGCCAGCAGCTTAGACCCCCTAGCGGGGGAGATCACAGATACGCAGTATTTT. It encodes CASSLDPLAGEITDTQYF.

The V gene is TRBV6-4, the J gene TRBJ2-1, with TRBD2 identical over 15 bases. CDR3 length: 17 amino acids. Germline V CDR1 and CDR2: MRHNA, SNTAGT. The V gene end was trimmed by 5 bases and the J gene end by 9 bases; junction bases not matched to a gene: 11. The DNA of the CDR3 is TGTGCCAGCAGTCCCCAGGGACTAGCGGGGGGAAGCGGTGAGCAGTTCTTC. Its translation: CASSPQGLAGGSGEQFF.

The chain has TRBV4-1 and TRBJ2-1, with D perhaps given as TRBD1 or TRBD2 (5 bases each). Trimming shortened V by 1 base and J by 9 bases, and 16 bases separated the two germline ends. The CDR3 totals 15 residues. Germline CDR1 is MGHRA and CDR2 is YSYEKL. CDR3 sequence (DNA): TGCGCCAGCAGCCAAGTTATTGACGGTGGGGGTGAGCAGTTCTTC. Translated: CASSQVIDGGGEQFF.

This rearrangement joins TRBV20-1 to TRBJ1-1, with D possibly TRBD1 on 6 matching bases. The germline V and J ends were trimmed by 3 bases and 0 bases, with 14 bases remaining between them. Per germline, CDR1 DFQATT and CDR2 SNEGSKA (reference sequence). The CDR3 extends over 15 amino acids. CDR3 sequence: CSASIQGSMNTEAFF. The DNA of the CDR3 is TGCAGTGCTAGTATCCAGGGGTCCATGAACACTGAAGCTTTCTTT.

The chain is built from TRBV12-3 or TRBV12-4 and TRBJ2-5; 13 nucleotides agree with TRBD2. V trimming: 4 bases; J trimming: 3 bases; junction bases outside the gene matches: 5. The CDR3 runs to 16 residues. The chain's CDR3 is CASSSTSGGIKETQYF. CDR3 sequence (DNA): TGTGCCAGCAGTTCGACTAGCGGGGGGATAAAAGAGACCCAGTACTTC.

This clonotype has at least ten counts. V is TRBV5-1 and J is TRBJ1-2, with D perhaps matching TRBD1 (6 bases). This CDR3 has 12 amino acids. CDR1 and CDR2 (germline): SGHRS, YFSETQ. Trimming took off 9 bases at V and 8 bases at J, with 17 bases between the two ends. CDR3 protein: CATKQGEEGYTF. The CDR3 nucleotides read TGCGCCACTAAACAGGGTGAGGAGGGCTACACCTTC.

The CDR3 DNA sequence: TGTGCCAGCAGTTTAGCCAGGGGTTTTTCTGGGGCCAACGTCCTGACTTTC. Protein: CASSLARGFSGANVLTF. This chain uses TRBV27 with TRBJ2-6; D might be TRBD1 (6 bases). Germline CDR1 and CDR2: MNHEY and SMNVEV (reference sequence). There are 17 residues in the CDR3. Trimming shortened V by 2 bases and J by 1 base, and 12 bases separated the two germline ends.

The count of this clonotype is one. The V gene is TRBV5-1, the J gene TRBJ2-2, with D unresolved. The CDR3 loop spans 14 amino acids. CDR1 and CDR2 (germline): SGHRS, YFSETQ. V lost 3 bases to trimming and J lost 7 bases, with 13 bases between them. CDR3 nucleotides: TGCGCCAGCAGCTCCCCCCTAAACTGCGGGGAGCTGTTTTTT. It is translated as CASSSPLNCGELFF.

The chain joins TRBV30 to TRBJ2-5; D unresolved. There are 12 residues in the CDR3. Germline CDR1 reads GTSNPN; CDR2 reads SVGIG (reference sequence). V gave up 5 bases and J gave up 5 bases, with 12 bases separating them. CDR3 amino acids: CAWGPLGETQYF. The CDR3 DNA reads TGTGCCTGGGGACCGTTGGGGGAGACCCAGTACTTC.